The clone carrying this T cell receptor (beta chain) was counted between two and nine times. Enrollment of patients from Seattle took place during active infection, with longitudinal follow-up. This sample was taken from a study of blood T cell repertoires in COVID-19. Study in general: From the United States, Italy and Spain came samples of acute and convalescent COVID-19. Sources were T cells, B-cell-depleted T cells, or PBMCs; the material itself was cDNA or gDNA.

Original processing methods: Reference gene primers were amplified, and this amplification served to estimate nucleated cell counts. Measured with immunoSEQ multiplex PCR; TCRdb has only the in-frame clones, and not every one. V and J calls plus clone size are reproduced from that table; the DNA served to infer D and trimming. The sample has 250,000 to 300,000 clones; 86% are singletons. This CDR3 region has 16 residues. Germline lookup yields CDR1 MNHEY and CDR2 SVGAGI. V lost 2 bases and J lost 6; bases outside the gene matches: 5. The TCR was taken from an older woman with COVID-19, enrolled during active disease. The rearrangement uses TRBV6-5 and TRBJ2-1; TRBD2 aligns across 12 bases. The sample consisted of peripheral blood. Here the CDR3 reads CASSYVLAGGPNEQFF. DNA for the CDR3: TGTGCCAGCAGTTACGTCCTAGCGGGGGGGCCCAATGAGCAGTTCTTC.